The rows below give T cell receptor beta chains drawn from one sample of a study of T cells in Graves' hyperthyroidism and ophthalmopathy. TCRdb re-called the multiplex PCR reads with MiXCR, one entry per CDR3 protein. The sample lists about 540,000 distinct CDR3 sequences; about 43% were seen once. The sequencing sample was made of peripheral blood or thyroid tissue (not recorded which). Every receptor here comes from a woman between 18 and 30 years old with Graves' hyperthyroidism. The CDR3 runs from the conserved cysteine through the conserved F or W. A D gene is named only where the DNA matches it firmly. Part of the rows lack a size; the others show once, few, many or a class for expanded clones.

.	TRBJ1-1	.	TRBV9	TGTGCCAGCAGCGTAATCCAGGGTCATACTGAAGCTTTCTTT	CASSVIQGHTEAFF
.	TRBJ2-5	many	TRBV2	TGTGCCAGCAGCCACTCCAGGGAGACCCAGTACTTC	CASSHSRETQYF
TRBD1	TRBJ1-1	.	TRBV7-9	TGTGCCAGCAGCTCCTCGGGACAGGGGAACACTGAAGCTTTCTTT	CASSSSGQGNTEAFF
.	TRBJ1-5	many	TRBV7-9	TGTGCCAGCAGCGCCGGAGGGCAGCCCCAGCATTTT	CASSAGGQPQHF
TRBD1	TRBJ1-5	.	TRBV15	TGTGCCACCAGTGATCGGACAGGGTTCAGCAATCAGCCCCAGCATTTT	CATSDRTGFSNQPQHF
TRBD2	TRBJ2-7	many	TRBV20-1	TGCAGTGCTAAGATTCGGACTAGCCATTTCTACGAGCAGTACTTC	CSAKIRTSHFYEQYF
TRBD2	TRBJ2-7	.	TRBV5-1	TGCGCCAGCAGCTTGGATAGGACTAGCGGTTACGAGCAGTACTTC	CASSLDRTSGYEQYF
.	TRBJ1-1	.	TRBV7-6	TGTGCCAGCAGCAGGGGGGACGGTAGCACTGAAGCTTTCTTT	CASSRGDGSTEAFF
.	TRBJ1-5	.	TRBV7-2	TGTGCCAGCAGCTCACCTCCAGGGATACCCCAGCATTTT	CASSSPPGIPQHF
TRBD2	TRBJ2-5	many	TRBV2	TGTGCCAGCACCTTAGCGGGGGAACCTCGGGAGACCCAGTACTTC	CASTLAGEPRETQYF
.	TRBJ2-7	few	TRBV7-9	TGTGCCAGCAGCTCCTACTGGCGGTATTTCTCCTACGAGCAGTACTTC	CASSSYWRYFSYEQYF
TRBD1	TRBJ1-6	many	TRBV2	TGTGCCATCCTAACTCCCGACAGGGGGAATAATTCACCCCTCCACTTT	CAILTPDRGNNSPLHF
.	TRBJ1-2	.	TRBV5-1	TGCGCCAGCAGCCCGGACGGCAGTTACAACTATGGCTACACCTTC	CASSPDGSYNYGYTF
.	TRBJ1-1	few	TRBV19	TGTGCCAGTAGTAGTGCGGAGAACACTGAAGCTTTCTTT	CASSSAENTEAFF
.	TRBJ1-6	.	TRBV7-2	TGCGCCAGCAGCCAAGATACGAATTCACCCCTCCACTTT	CASSQDTNSPLHF
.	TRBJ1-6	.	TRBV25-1	TGTGCCAGCGAGAGCTCCTATAATTCACCCCTCCACTTT	CASESSYNSPLHF
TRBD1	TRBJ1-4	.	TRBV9	TGTGCCAGCAGCTCACGGCTTCAGGGGGCTTATGCAACTAATGAAAAACTGTTTTTT	CASSSRLQGAYATNEKLFF
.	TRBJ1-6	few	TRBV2	TGTGCCAGCAGTTCTGCCGGCGGCTGGAATTCACCCCTCCACTTT	CASSSAGGWNSPLHF
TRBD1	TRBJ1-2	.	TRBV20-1	TGCAGTGCCGGGACAGGGCACGGCTACACCTTC	CSAGTGHGYTF
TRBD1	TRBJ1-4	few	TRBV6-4	TGTGCCAGCAGTGACTGGACAGGGGGTAATGAAAAACTGTTTTTT	CASSDWTGGNEKLFF
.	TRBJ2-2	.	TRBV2	TGTGCCAGCAGTGAGGAAGTGGCAGCGAACACCGGGGAGCTGTTTTTT	CASSEEVAANTGELFF
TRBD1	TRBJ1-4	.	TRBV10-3	TGTGCCATCAGTGGGGACAGGGGCACCAATGAAAAACTGTTTTTT	CAISGDRGTNEKLFF
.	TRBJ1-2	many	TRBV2	TGTGCCAGCCACCGGATTAAGGGCTACACCTTC	CASHRIKGYTF
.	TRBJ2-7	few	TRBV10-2	TGCGCCAGCAGGGCGGCTACATACGAGCAGTGCTTC	CASRAATYEQCF
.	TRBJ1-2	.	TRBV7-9	TGTGCCAGCAGCTTGAGGCAGTATTATGGCTACACCTTC	CASSLRQYYGYTF
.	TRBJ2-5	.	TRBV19	TGTGCCAGTAGTTGGAAGGTTTTGGGGACCCAGTACTTC	CASSWKVLGTQYF
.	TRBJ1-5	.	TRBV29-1	TGCAGCGTTGCGGCGGATGGTAATCAGCCCCGGCATTTT	CSVAADGNQPRHF
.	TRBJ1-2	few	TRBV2	TGTGCCAGCAGCGCCACAACCACCGTTCACTATGGCTACACCTTC	CASSATTTVHYGYTF
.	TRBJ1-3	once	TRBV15	TGTGCCACCAGCCTAGAGAGGGGGAACACCATATATTTT	CATSLERGNTIYF
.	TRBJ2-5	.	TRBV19	TGTGCCAGCAGTGATGTGGGATCGAGTGAGATCCAGTACTTC	CASSDVGSSEIQYF
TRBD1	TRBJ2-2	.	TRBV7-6	TGTGCCAGCAGCACGACAGGGAATCGACTTAACACCGGGGAGCTGTTTTTT	CASSTTGNRLNTGELFF
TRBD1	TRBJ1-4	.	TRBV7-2	TGTGCCAGCAGCTTGGTAGGGACAGGGGGCGGAAATGAAAAACTGTTTTTT	CASSLVGTGGGNEKLFF
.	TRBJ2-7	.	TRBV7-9	TGTGCCAGCAGCACCCCGGACCGCTCCTACGAGCAGTACTTC	CASSTPDRSYEQYF
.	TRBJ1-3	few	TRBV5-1	TGTGCCAGCAGCTTGTACCTCGCCACTGGAAACACCATATATTTT	CASSLYLATGNTIYF
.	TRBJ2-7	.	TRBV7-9	TGTGCCAGCAGCTACCCCACCCGCCCACTCCAGCAGTACTTC	CASSYPTRPLQQYF
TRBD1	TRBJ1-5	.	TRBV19	TGTGCCAGTAGCCCGGGACAGGATAGCAATCAGCCCCAGCATTTT	CASSPGQDSNQPQHF
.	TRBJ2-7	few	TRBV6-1	TGTGCCAGCAGCCACGTCGGACTGAACTACGAGCAGTACTTC	CASSHVGLNYEQYF
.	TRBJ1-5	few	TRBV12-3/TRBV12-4	TGTGCCAGCAGCCAAGGGGGAGGGTTGGGTCAGCCCCAGCATTTT	CASSQGGGLGQPQHF
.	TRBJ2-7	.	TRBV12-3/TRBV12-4	TGTGCCAGCAGTTTTGGCGGAGGGGGCCCCTACGAGCAGTACTTC	CASSFGGGGPYEQYF
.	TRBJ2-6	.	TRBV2	TGTGCCATCAGTCCGGGACTGGACTACGTCCTGACTTTC	CAISPGLDYVLTF
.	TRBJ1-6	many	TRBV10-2	TGCGCCAGCTTCCCGGGCGGCTCCTATAATTCACCCCTCCACTTT	CASFPGGSYNSPLHF
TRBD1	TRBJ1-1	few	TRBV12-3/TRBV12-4	TGTGCCAGCCGACGTGCAGGGGGCACTGAAGCTTTCTTT	CASRRAGGTEAFF
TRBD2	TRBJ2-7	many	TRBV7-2	TGTGCCAGCAGCTCGGTAGCGGGACTTCACGAGCAGTACTTC	CASSSVAGLHEQYF
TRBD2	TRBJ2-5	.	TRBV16	TGTGCCAGCAGCCCACGACTAGCGGGAGGGCCGATCGCAGAGACCCAGTACTTC	CASSPRLAGGPIAETQYF
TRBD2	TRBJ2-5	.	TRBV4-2	TGTGCCAGCGGCCCGCAATGGGGGGGGAGAGAGACCCAGTACTTC	CASGPQWGGRETQYF
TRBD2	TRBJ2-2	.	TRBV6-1	TGTGCCAGCAGTGAGGGACTAGCAGGCGCCGGGGAGCTGTTTTTT	CASSEGLAGAGELFF
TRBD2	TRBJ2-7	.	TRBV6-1	TGTGCCAGCAGTAGGGAGGGCGGGGAGCAGTACTTC	CASSREGGEQYF
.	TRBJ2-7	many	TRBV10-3	TGTGCCATCAGTGAGTCTGGCACTTACGAGCAGTACTTC	CAISESGTYEQYF
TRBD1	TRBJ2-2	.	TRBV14	TGTGCCAGCAGCCAGTGGGACAGGGCCACCGGGGAGCTGTTTTTT	CASSQWDRATGELFF
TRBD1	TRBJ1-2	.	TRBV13	TGTGCCAGCAGCTTGAGGGACAGACCATATAGCTACACCTTC	CASSLRDRPYSYTF
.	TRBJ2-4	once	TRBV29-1	TGCAGCGTTGTGCGGGGCATTCAGTACTTC	CSVVRGIQYF